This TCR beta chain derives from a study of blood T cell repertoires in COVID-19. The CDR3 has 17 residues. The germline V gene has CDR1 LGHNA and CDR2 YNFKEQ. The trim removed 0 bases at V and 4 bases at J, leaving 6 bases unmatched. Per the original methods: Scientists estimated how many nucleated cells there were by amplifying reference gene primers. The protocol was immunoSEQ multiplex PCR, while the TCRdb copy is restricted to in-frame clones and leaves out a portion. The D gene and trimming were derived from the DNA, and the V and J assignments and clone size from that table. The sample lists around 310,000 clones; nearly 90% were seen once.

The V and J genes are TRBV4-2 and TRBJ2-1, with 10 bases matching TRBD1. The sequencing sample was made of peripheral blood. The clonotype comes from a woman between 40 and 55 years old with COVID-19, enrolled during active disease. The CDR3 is CASSQDWTGGGYNEQFF. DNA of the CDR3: TGTGCCAGCAGCCAAGATTGGACAGGGGGGGGATACAATGAGCAGTTCTTC.